A single sample is the source of the 18 T cell receptor beta chains below, sequenced in a study of CD8 T cells in ankylosing spondylitis. Via MiXCR, TCRdb re-called the 5' RACE reads, giving one row per CDR3 protein. Among 150,000 or so distinct CDR3 sequences listed, roughly 30% were seen once. Sequencing was carried out using synovial fluid, either unsorted or a sorted T cell fraction (not recorded which). The source is a male donor with ankylosing spondylitis.

The chain employs TRBV18 and TRBJ2-5, with no clear D. Germline values: CDR1 KGHSH, CDR2 LQKENI. The CDR3 runs 13 residues. The V gene lost 3 bases and the J gene lost 2 bases, with 7 bases spanning the gap. As DNA, the CDR3 is TGTGCCAGCTCACCGGCCAAACAAGAGACCCAGTACTTC. Translated: CASSPAKQETQYF.

The CDR3 bases are TGCAGTGCGAACAGGGGTGGAAACACCATATATTTT. As protein: CSANRGGNTIYF. The gene calls are TRBV20-1 and TRBJ1-3; 7 nucleotides match TRBD1. V dropped 6 bases and J dropped 3; count of bases not matched to a gene: 2. The CDR3 consists of 12 residues. From germline, CDR1 is DFQATT and CDR2 SNEGSKA (reference sequence).

J is TRBJ1-3 and V is TRBV11-3; weak D call: TRBD1 (6 bases). The germline CDR1 and CDR2 sequences are SGHNT and YENEEA. V shed 5 bases and J shed 9 bases, with 11 bases lying between them. This CDR3 has 12 residues. The CDR3 reads CASSRQAGTIYF. Written as DNA, the CDR3 is TGTGCCAGCAGCCGACAGGCGGGCACCATATATTTT.

This chain uses TRBV20-1 with TRBJ2-1; 14 bases fit TRBD2. V lost 2 bases, J lost 6 bases, and 6 bases stayed unmatched. CDR3 length: 16 amino acids. CDR1 DFQATT and CDR2 SNEGSKA come from the germline V gene (reference sequence). The CDR3 coding sequence is TGCAGTGCTAGAAAACCCGGGACTAGCGGGAGCAATGAGCAGTTCTTC. Translating gives CSARKPGTSGSNEQFF.

There are a few counts of this clonotype. The chain has TRBV12-3 or TRBV12-4 and TRBJ2-5; the D gene is possibly TRBD1 (6 bases). The CDR3 consists of 16 residues. Trimming cost V 5 bases and J 1 base, with 17 bases left between them. CDR3 sequence (DNA): TGTGCCAGCAGTCAACTCAGACGGACAGCCCAAGAGACCCAGTACTTC. Its protein product is CASSQLRRTAQETQYF.

The chain joins TRBV6-2 or TRBV6-3 to TRBJ2-3; D is undetermined. CDR3 length: 15 residues. V was shortened by 6 bases and J by 1 base, with 14 bases between the two germline ends. Looked up from germline, CDR1 is MNHEY and CDR2 is SVGEGT. The DNA of the CDR3 is TGTGCCAGCAGCCCCCGCGAGATGGGCACAGATACGCAGTATTTT. It specifies CASSPREMGTDTQYF.

This clonotype came up many times. This sequence joins TRBV11-3 and TRBJ2-2; 8 nucleotides line up with TRBD1. The CDR3 covers 15 residues. V lost 2 bases, J lost 4 bases, and 3 bases stayed unmatched. Per the germline V gene, CDR1 is SGHNT and CDR2 is YENEEA. CDR3 residues: CASSLQGQATGELFF. In DNA form, the CDR3 reads TGTGCCAGCAGCTTACAGGGACAGGCCACCGGGGAGCTGTTTTTT.

The J gene is TRBJ1-4, the V gene TRBV5-1; D is unresolved. Germline V CDR1 and CDR2: SGHRS, YFSETQ. The CDR3 sequence is 14 residues long. V lost 4 bases and J lost 2, with 9 bases in between. CDR3 protein: CASSLKATNEKLFF. The DNA for the CDR3 is TGCGCCAGCAGCCTAAAGGCGACTAATGAAAAACTGTTTTTT.

This clonotype was counted ten times or more. V and J are TRBV6-5 and TRBJ2-5; 7 bases fit TRBD2. Germline-derived CDR1 and CDR2 are MNHEY and SVGAGI. The V segment lost 2 bases and the J segment 0 bases; nucleotides outside the gene matches: 6. This CDR3 is built from 16 residues. The chain's CDR3 is CASSYGLGGYQETQYF. The CDR3 DNA reads as TGTGCCAGCAGTTACGGATTGGGAGGGTACCAAGAGACCCAGTACTTC.

This chain connects TRBV18 to TRBJ2-2; 7 nucleotides match TRBD1. Germline V gene data show CDR1 as KGHSH and CDR2 as LQKENI. The CDR3 spans 14 residues. With 3 bases clipped from V and 7 bases from J, the junction kept 5 bases outside the gene matches. CDR3 loop: CASSPPGGSGELFF. As DNA, the CDR3 is TGTGCCAGCTCACCCCCAGGGGGAAGCGGGGAGCTGTTTTTT.

This clonotype turned up a few times. The chain uses TRBV6-5 and TRBJ2-6; D perhaps matches TRBD1 (5 bases). This CDR3 comprises 18 residues. Deletions cut 0 bases from V and 3 bases from J, with 15 bases between. The germline V gene encodes CDR1 MNHEY and CDR2 SVGAGI. Here the CDR3 reads CASSYSMQGISGANVLTF. The CDR3, as DNA: TGTGCCAGCAGTTACTCGATGCAGGGTATTAGTGGGGCCAACGTCCTGACTTTC.

The table lists this clonotype with many counts. The chain uses TRBV6-1 and TRBJ1-4; a possible D gene is TRBD1 (5 bases). The V gene's germline CDR1 is MNHNS and CDR2 SASEGT. The CDR3 is 14 residues long. Between the trimmed V and J ends, which lost 6 bases and 5 bases, there was a span of 13 bases. The CDR3 sequence: CASSAGTANEKLFF. In DNA, the CDR3 is TGTGCCAGCAGCGCCGGGACGGCAAATGAAAAACTGTTTTTT.

The V and J genes are TRBV28 and TRBJ1-2; possibly TRBD1 for D (6 bases). Germline V gene sequence: CDR1 MDHEN, CDR2 SYDVKM. The CDR3 is 15 residues long. V lost 4 bases and J 4 bases, leaving 16 bases between the germline ends. CDR3 DNA sequence: TGTGCCAGCAGTTCCCCTGTGGGGGCGGGCTATGGCTACACCTTC. As protein: CASSSPVGAGYGYTF.

The V call is TRBV27, the J call TRBJ1-1; D is possibly TRBD1 (5 bases). Germline V CDR1 and CDR2: MNHEY, SMNVEV (reference sequence). V lost 6 bases and J lost 8, with 13 bases in between. The CDR3 covers 12 residues. The DNA for the CDR3 is TGTGCCAGCAGCGGGGGACGCGGGGAAGCTTTCTTT. Translation: CASSGGRGEAFF.

This clonotype was detected many times. CDR3 in DNA: TGCGCCAGCAGCCAAGCGGTAGGTAACAATGAGCAGTTCTTC. The encoded protein is CASSQAVGNNEQFF. The genes are TRBV4-1 and TRBJ2-1; no definite D call. The V gene's germline CDR1 is MGHRA and CDR2 YSYEKL. V was clipped by 1 base and J by 5 bases, with 9 bases between them. The CDR3 totals 14 residues.

The rearrangement links TRBV28 to TRBJ1-5, with unresolved D. The germline V gene has CDR1 MDHEN and CDR2 SYDVKM. This CDR3 spans 14 amino acids. Trimming left V 6 bases short and J 5 bases short, with 14 bases between. CDR3 coding DNA: TGTGCCAGCAGCTTGGCGTGGAGGGATCAGCCCCAGCATTTT. This sequence encodes CASSLAWRDQPQHF.

This clonotype was counted only a few times. This chain connects TRBV7-2 to TRBJ2-7; 12 nucleotides align to TRBD2. The CDR3 runs to 15 residues. CDR1 is SGHTA, CDR2 FQGNSA, per germline. V trimming: 5 bases; J trimming: 2 bases; junction bases outside the gene matches: 4. The CDR3 DNA follows: TGTGCCAGCAGCACCGGACTAGCGGGGACCTACGAGCAGTACTTC. It codes for CASSTGLAGTYEQYF.

This clonotype was counted only a few times. The genes are TRBV18 and TRBJ2-1; D possibly matches TRBD1 or TRBD2 (5 bases each). The length of the CDR3 is 15 residues. Trimming pared 1 base from V and 7 bases from J, leaving 14 bases between. Germline CDR1 and CDR2: KGHSH and LQKENI. CDR3 nucleotide sequence: TGTGCCAGCTCACCACTGCAGGGAGAGACGAATGAGCAGTTCTTC. Translation gives CASSPLQGETNEQFF.